These T cell receptor beta chains were read from a single sample in a study of identical twins. TCRdb analysed the 5' RACE reads with MiXCR anew, one entry per CDR3 protein. This table has 200,000 to 250,000 distinct CDR3 sequences, roughly 7.1% appearing once. This sample was shared with a second study, whose subject was T cells expressing NK-cell markers.

Sequencing was performed on CD8+ T cells sorted from blood. The receptors were gathered from a woman younger than 35 in good health. The CDR3 runs from the conserved cysteine through the conserved F or W. D genes are given only for firm matches. Size is stated for part of the rows, as once, few or many counts, or as a class when the clone is expanded.

V	D	J	size	CDR3	DNA
TRBV11-2	TRBD2	TRBJ2-7	-	CASASGTGYEQYF	TGTGCCAGCGCTAGCGGGACCGGCTACGAGCAGTACTTC
TRBV29-1	-	TRBJ2-7	many	CSVGLAYEQYF	TGCAGCGTGGGTCTAGCGTACGAGCAGTACTTC
TRBV20-1	-	TRBJ1-5	many	CSARRAGSQPQHF	TGCAGTGCTAGAAGGGCAGGGAGTCAGCCCCAGCATTTT
TRBV7-9	TRBD1	TRBJ1-1	-	CASSLSLQGARTEAFF	TGTGCCAGCAGCTTATCCCTACAGGGGGCAAGGACTGAAGCTTTCTTT
TRBV7-2	-	TRBJ2-2	few	CASSLNRANTGELFF	TGTGCCAGCAGCTTAAATCGGGCCAACACCGGGGAGCTGTTTTTT
TRBV14	TRBD1	TRBJ2-1	many	CASSPRKTGVGRNEQFF	TGTGCCAGCAGCCCGAGAAAGACAGGGGTTGGCAGGAATGAGCAGTTCTTC
TRBV27	TRBD1	TRBJ2-7	many	CASGQGYPLYEQYF	TGTGCCAGCGGACAGGGATACCCCCTTTACGAGCAGTACTTC
TRBV7-9	TRBD2	TRBJ2-1	few	CASSSAGTTLNEQFF	TGTGCCAGCAGCTCAGCCGGGACTACTCTCAATGAGCAGTTCTTC
TRBV5-8	-	TRBJ1-2	-	CASSLGSVGYTF	TGTGCCAGCAGCTTAGGAAGCGTCGGCTACACCTTC
TRBV9	-	TRBJ2-7	-	CASSVGVGGEQYF	TGTGCCAGCAGCGTTGGGGTTGGTGGCGAGCAGTACTTC
TRBV27	-	TRBJ2-3	-	CASSFFRADTQYF	TGTGCCAGCAGTTTTTTCAGGGCGGATACGCAGTATTTT
TRBV5-6	TRBD2	TRBJ2-7	many	CASSLGSGAYEQYF	TGTGCCAGCAGCTTAGGCAGCGGGGCCTACGAGCAGTACTTC
TRBV30	TRBD2	TRBJ2-1	many	CACRTSYNEQFF	TGTGCCTGTAGGACTAGTTACAATGAGCAGTTCTTC
TRBV27	-	TRBJ2-1	-	CASSLGPGTPYNEQFF	TGTGCCAGCAGTTTAGGCCCCGGGACCCCCTACAATGAGCAGTTCTTC
TRBV5-5	-	TRBJ1-4	few	CASSLPDTATNEKLFF	TGTGCCAGCAGCTTACCGGACACCGCAACTAATGAAAAACTGTTTTTT
TRBV29-1	-	TRBJ2-3	few	CSVERQPDTQYF	TGCAGCGTTGAACGGCAGCCAGATACGCAGTATTTT
TRBV5-5	TRBD2	TRBJ2-4	few	CASSLAGRGKNIQYF	TGTGCCAGCAGCTTGGCCGGGCGGGGGAAAAACATTCAGTACTTC
TRBV7-2	-	TRBJ2-3	-	CASSPQGEHTDTQYF	TGTGCCAGCAGCCCTCAAGGGGAGCACACAGATACGCAGTATTTT
TRBV9	TRBD1	TRBJ2-5	many	CASSVGPGTEGETQYF	TGTGCCAGCAGCGTAGGGCCCGGGACAGAGGGAGAGACCCAGTACTTC
TRBV27	TRBD2	TRBJ2-1	-	CASSLLATSHEQFF	TGTGCCAGCAGTTTATTAGCGACTAGCCATGAGCAGTTCTTC
TRBV25-1	-	TRBJ2-2	-	CASTDYYTGELFF	TGTGCCAGCACCGACTACTACACCGGGGAGCTGTTTTTT
TRBV30	-	TRBJ2-2	few	CAWSVGGARELFF	TGTGCCTGGAGTGTGGGGGGGGCCCGGGAGCTGTTTTTT
TRBV4-3	-	TRBJ2-2	-	CASSQDTPGRGGELFF	TGCGCCAGCAGCCAAGATACGCCGGGAAGGGGCGGGGAGCTGTTTTTT
TRBV9	-	TRBJ1-1	-	CASSINNRPNTEAFF	TGTGCCAGCAGCATAAATAACAGGCCTAACACTGAAGCTTTCTTT
TRBV7-9	-	TRBJ2-3	many	CASTGSTDTQYF	TGTGCCAGCACGGGAAGCACAGATACGCAGTATTTT
TRBV20-1	-	TRBJ1-3	many	CSARWYGSGNTIYF	TGCAGTGCTAGATGGTACGGCTCTGGAAACACCATATATTTT
TRBV2	TRBD1	TRBJ1-5	many	CASSDRGAVNQPQHF	TGTGCCAGCAGCGACAGGGGAGCGGTCAATCAGCCCCAGCATTTT
TRBV5-6	-	TRBJ1-1	many	CASSFGHPYTEAFF	TGTGCCAGCAGCTTCGGACACCCTTACACTGAAGCTTTCTTT
TRBV29-1	-	TRBJ2-1	many	CSVGPFTRWEQFF	TGCAGCGTTGGACCCTTCACTAGGTGGGAGCAGTTCTTC
TRBV6-1	-	TRBJ2-1	many	CASRKQGSDEQFF	TGTGCCAGCAGAAAACAGGGAAGCGATGAGCAGTTCTTC
TRBV5-1	TRBD1	TRBJ1-1	many	CASSWGTAVTEAFF	TGCGCCAGCAGCTGGGGGACAGCCGTCACTGAAGCTTTCTTT
TRBV6-2/TRBV6-3	TRBD2	TRBJ2-3	many	CASSTSDTDTQYF	TGTGCCAGCAGCACTAGCGACACAGATACGCAGTATTTT
TRBV12-3/TRBV12-4	-	TRBJ2-7	-	CASTQGNEQYF	TGTGCCAGCACCCAGGGTAACGAGCAGTACTTC
TRBV3-1	-	TRBJ2-7	once	CASSESGWYEQYF	TGTGCCAGCAGCGAGTCGGGTTGGTACGAGCAGTACTTC
TRBV20-1	TRBD1	TRBJ2-3	few	CSASLVTGAVDRVTDTQYF	TGCAGTGCTAGTTTGGTGACAGGGGCCGTCGATCGTGTCACAGATACGCAGTATTTT
TRBV27	TRBD2	TRBJ2-1	many	CASVRGVGNEQFF	TGTGCCAGCGTCCGGGGGGTCGGGAATGAGCAGTTCTTC
TRBV4-1	-	TRBJ1-5	many	CASSQSPAALDQPQHF	TGCGCCAGCAGCCAGAGTCCCGCGGCATTAGATCAGCCCCAGCATTTT
TRBV27	TRBD2	TRBJ2-2	-	CASSLWGGDTGELFF	TGTGCCAGCAGTCTCTGGGGGGGAGACACCGGGGAGCTGTTTTTT
TRBV25-1	-	TRBJ2-7	few	CASSERRGISYEQYF	TGTGCCAGCAGTGAACGGCGGGGAATCTCCTACGAGCAGTACTTC
TRBV9	-	TRBJ2-1	few	CASSVAGTSSYNEQFF	TGTGCCAGCAGCGTGGCCGGGACTTCCTCCTACAATGAGCAGTTCTTC
TRBV12-3/TRBV12-4	TRBD1	TRBJ1-1	many	CASRLPGQGLSTEAFF	TGTGCCAGCAGACTCCCGGGACAGGGGTTGAGTACTGAAGCTTTCTTT
TRBV9	TRBD2	TRBJ2-1	-	CASSPSPASGNNEQFF	TGTGCCAGCAGCCCCAGCCCGGCTAGCGGGAACAATGAGCAGTTCTTC
TRBV7-9	-	TRBJ2-2	-	CASSSSGMNTGELFF	TGTGCCAGCAGCTCGTCAGGGATGAACACCGGGGAGCTGTTTTTT
TRBV6-2/TRBV6-3	-	TRBJ2-3	-	CASSYSGDSTDTQYF	TGTGCCAGCAGTTACTCAGGGGATAGCACAGATACGCAGTATTTT
TRBV7-9	TRBD1	TRBJ1-3	few	CASRDGQGADTIYF	TGTGCCAGCAGGGATGGACAGGGGGCAGACACCATATATTTT
TRBV14	TRBD1	TRBJ2-1	few	CASTDAGTGGNEQFF	TGTGCCAGCACGGACGCGGGGACAGGGGGTAATGAGCAGTTCTTC
TRBV4-2	TRBD1	TRBJ1-6	many	CASSQDRDRGPGVHF	TGTGCCAGCAGCCAAGACCGGGACAGGGGGCCCGGAGTCCACTTT
TRBV9	-	TRBJ2-1	few	CASSPRIRDEQFF	TGTGCCAGCAGCCCACGGATAAGGGATGAGCAGTTCTTC
TRBV7-9	-	TRBJ2-1	few	CASSPFTGRTYNEQFF	TGTGCCAGCAGCCCCTTTACGGGCCGTACCTACAATGAGCAGTTCTTC
TRBV2	-	TRBJ2-3	many	CASTEGAITDTQYF	TGTGCCAGTACGGAGGGGGCCATCACAGATACGCAGTATTTT
TRBV12-3/TRBV12-4	-	TRBJ1-5	many	CASTLTSTQPQHF	TGTGCCAGCACCCTGACAAGTACTCAGCCCCAGCATTTT
TRBV7-7	-	TRBJ2-3	many	CASSPSHTDTQYF	TGTGCCAGCAGCCCGTCGCACACAGATACGCAGTATTTT
TRBV24-1	-	TRBJ2-2	few	CATSGSGTGELFF	TGTGCCACCTCGGGGTCGGGGACCGGGGAGCTGTTTTTT
TRBV6-5	TRBD1	TRBJ1-4	few	CASSYDRGDEKLFF	TGTGCCAGCAGTTACGACAGGGGAGATGAAAAACTGTTTTTT
TRBV9	-	TRBJ2-1	-	CASSVVSGDSAKFF	TGTGCCAGCAGCGTAGTGTCCGGTGATAGCGCGAAGTTCTTC